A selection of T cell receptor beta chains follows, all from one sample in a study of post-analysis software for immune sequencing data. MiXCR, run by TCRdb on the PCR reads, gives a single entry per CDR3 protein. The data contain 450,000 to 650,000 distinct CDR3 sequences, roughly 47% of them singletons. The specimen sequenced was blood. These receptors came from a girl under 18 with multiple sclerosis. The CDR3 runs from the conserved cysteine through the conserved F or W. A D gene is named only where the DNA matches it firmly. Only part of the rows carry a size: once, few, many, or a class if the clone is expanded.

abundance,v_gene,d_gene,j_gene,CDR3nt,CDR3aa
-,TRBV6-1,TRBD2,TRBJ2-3,TGTGCCAGCAGTGGGCCCCAGCGGGGGGGCCATCTTGCCACAGATACGCAGTATTTT,CASSGPQRGGHLATDTQYF
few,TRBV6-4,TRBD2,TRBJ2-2,TGTGCCAGCAGTGACTCACTAGCGGGGAACACCGGGGAGCTGTTTTTT,CASSDSLAGNTGELFF
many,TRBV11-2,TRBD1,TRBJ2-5,TGTGCCAGCAGCTTAACACCGGGACAGCAAGAGACCCAGTACTTC,CASSLTPGQQETQYF
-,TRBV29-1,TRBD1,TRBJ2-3,TGCAGCGTTGAAGACTCAAAGAGGGGGCAGGATACGCAGTATTTT,CSVEDSKRGQDTQYF
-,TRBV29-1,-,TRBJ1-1,TGCAGCGTTGGTCTGTCGAACACTGAAGCTTTCTTT,CSVGLSNTEAFF
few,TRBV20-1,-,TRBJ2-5,TGCAGTGCTAGAGATCCCCTGGCGGAAGAGACCCAGTACTTC,CSARDPLAEETQYF
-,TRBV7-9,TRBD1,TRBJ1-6,TGTGCCAGCAGCCCCAGGGACAGGGGAGGAAATTCACCCCTCCACTTT,CASSPRDRGGNSPLHF
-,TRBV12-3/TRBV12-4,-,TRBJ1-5,TGTGCCAGCAGCATAACAGGTGTCACTCAGCCCCAGCATTTT,CASSITGVTQPQHF
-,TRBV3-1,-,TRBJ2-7,TGTGCCAGCAGCCCCACGTGGGAACGCTCCTACGGGCAGTACTTC,CASSPTWERSYGQYF
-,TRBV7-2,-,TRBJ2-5,TGTGCCAGCAGCTTAGAGAGGGTCGGGGAGACCCAGTACTTC,CASSLERVGETQYF
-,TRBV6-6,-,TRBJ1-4,TGTGCCAGCAGTTCACCCGAGCTGGGAAAACTGTTTTTT,CASSSPELGKLFF
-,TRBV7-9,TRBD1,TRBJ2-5,TGTGCCAGCAGCCCCCTCGGGACAGGCTACCCCCAACAAGAGACCCAGTACTTC,CASSPLGTGYPQQETQYF
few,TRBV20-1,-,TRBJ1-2,TGCAGTGCCCCACAGGGATCAGCCTATGGCTACACCTTC,CSAPQGSAYGYTF
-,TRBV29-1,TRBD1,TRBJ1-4,TGCAGCGTTAGATGGAACAGGGGCGGTGAAAAACTGTTTTTT,CSVRWNRGGEKLFF
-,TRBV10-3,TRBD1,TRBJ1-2,TGTGCCATCAGTTTCAGACAGGGGTCCTATGGCTACACCTTC,CAISFRQGSYGYTF
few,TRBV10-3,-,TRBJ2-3,TGTGCCATCAGTGAGAAAAACAGCCAACGAGATACGCAGTATTTT,CAISEKNSQRDTQYF
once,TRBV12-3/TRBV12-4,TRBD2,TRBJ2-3,TGTGCCAGCAGTAGCCAGCGGGAGGTCCGCGCAGATGCGCAGTATTTT,CASSSQREVRADAQYF
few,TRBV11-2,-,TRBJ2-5,TGTGCCAGCAGCTCAGCTGGGTGGAGGCAAGAGACCCAGTACTTC,CASSSAGWRQETQYF
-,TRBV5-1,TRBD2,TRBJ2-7,TGCGCCAGCAGGGGAAACGGGGGGGCCTCTGACGAGCAGTACTTC,CASRGNGGASDEQYF
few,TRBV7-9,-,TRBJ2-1,TGTGCCAGCATAGAGCACGGAAACCTATACAATGAGCAGTTCTTC,CASIEHGNLYNEQFF
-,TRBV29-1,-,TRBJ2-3,TGCAGCGTTGCGGTCAGAAGCACAGATACGCAGTATTTT,CSVAVRSTDTQYF
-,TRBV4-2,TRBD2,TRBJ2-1,TGTGCCAGCAGCCACCGGGGGCTAGCGGGTGAGCAGTTCTTC,CASSHRGLAGEQFF
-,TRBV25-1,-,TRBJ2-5,TGTGCCAGCAGTACCTTTTTCGGAGAGACCCAGTACTTC,CASSTFFGETQYF
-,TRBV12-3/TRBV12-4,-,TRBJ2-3,TGTGCCAGCAGCCCGCCGGGACCTATCACAGATACGCAGTATTTT,CASSPPGPITDTQYF
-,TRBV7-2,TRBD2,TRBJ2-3,TGTGCCAGCAGCTTAGCTTTTGGGCTAGCGGGAGTAACAGATACGCAGTATTTT,CASSLAFGLAGVTDTQYF
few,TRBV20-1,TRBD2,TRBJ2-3,TGCAGTGCTAGAGACCACTCCGGGACTAGCGCCCTTTATGATACGCAGTATTTT,CSARDHSGTSALYDTQYF
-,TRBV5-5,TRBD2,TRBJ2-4,TGTGCCAGCAGCCAATATTTAGCGGGAGCCTATGATGAGCAGTACTTC,CASSQYLAGAYDEQYF
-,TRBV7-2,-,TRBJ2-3,TGTGCCAGCAACCTCGAACCTAGCACAGATACGCAGTATTTT,CASNLEPSTDTQYF
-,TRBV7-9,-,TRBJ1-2,TGTGCCAGCAGTATTGGTGGGGGCTACCACATAGACCCCTATGGCTACACCTTC,CASSIGGGYHIDPYGYTF
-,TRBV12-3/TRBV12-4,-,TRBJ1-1,TGTGCCAGCAGTTCCTACCTCGGTGGGGCGGAGGAAGCTTTCTTT,CASSSYLGGAEEAFF
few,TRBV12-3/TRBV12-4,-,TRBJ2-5,TGTGCCAGCAGTTTTGGGCAGGGGTATGAGACCCAGTACTTC,CASSFGQGYETQYF
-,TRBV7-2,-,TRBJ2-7,TGTGCCAGCAGCTTCATGTGGGCAGGGAGTTCCTACGAGCAGTACTTC,CASSFMWAGSSYEQYF
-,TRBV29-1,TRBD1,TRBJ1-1,TGCAGCGGGGGGGACAGGGGGCGGACTGAAGCTTTCTTT,CSGGDRGRTEAFF
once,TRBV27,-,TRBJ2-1,TGTGCCAGCAGGTTGGTATCGCGGGAATATGAGCAGTTCTTC,CASRLVSREYEQFF
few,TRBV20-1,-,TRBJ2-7,TGCAGTGCTAGAGTCCCTAGGCGCTACGAGCAGTACTTC,CSARVPRRYEQYF
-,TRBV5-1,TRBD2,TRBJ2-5,TGCGCCAGCACCCGCTGGACTAGCGAATCGTGGGGCCAAGAGACCCAGTACTTC,CASTRWTSESWGQETQYF
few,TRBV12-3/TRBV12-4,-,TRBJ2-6,TGTGCCAGCAGGCTTGGGGCCAACGTCCTGACTTTC,CASRLGANVLTF
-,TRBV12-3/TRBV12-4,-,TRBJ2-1,TGTGCCAGCAGGGGAGGATCGATCAATGAGCAGTTCTTC,CASRGGSINEQFF
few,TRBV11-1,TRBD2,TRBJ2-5,TGTGCCAGCAGCTTATTGGCTTGGGCTAGCGGGGCTCAAGAGACCCAGTACTTC,CASSLLAWASGAQETQYF
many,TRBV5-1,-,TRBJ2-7,TGCGCCAGCAGCATGGACCGGACATCCTTCTACGAGCAGTACTTC,CASSMDRTSFYEQYF
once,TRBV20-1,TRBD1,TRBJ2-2,TGCAGTGCTAGAGATCAGGACAGGGCCTCCACCGGGGAGCTGTTTTTT,CSARDQDRASTGELFF
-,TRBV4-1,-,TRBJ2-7,TGCGCCAGCAGCCAAGATAACAGCCTCAATGAGCAGTACTTC,CASSQDNSLNEQYF
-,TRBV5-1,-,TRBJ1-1,TGCGCCAGCAGCTTGCAGGGAGGGAGGAACACTGAAGCTTTCTTT,CASSLQGGRNTEAFF
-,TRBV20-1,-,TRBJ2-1,TGCAGTGCTAGAGTCAAAGACCGAGTTTTTTACAATGAGCAGTTCTTC,CSARVKDRVFYNEQFF
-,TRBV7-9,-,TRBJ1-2,TGTGCCAGCAGCGGTAGAAGGGAGACGGAAGGCTACACCTTC,CASSGRRETEGYTF
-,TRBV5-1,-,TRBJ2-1,TGCGCCAGCAATCTCGTCCCCGCTAGCTTTAATGAGCAGTTCTTC,CASNLVPASFNEQFF
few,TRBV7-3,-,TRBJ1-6,TGTGCCAGCAGTTTAACCAGAACCAATTCACCCCTCCACTTT,CASSLTRTNSPLHF
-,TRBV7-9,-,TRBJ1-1,TGTGCCAGCAGCTTCGGAGATAACACTGAAGCTTTCTTT,CASSFGDNTEAFF
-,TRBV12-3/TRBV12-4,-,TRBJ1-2,TGTGCCAGCAGTTTTACGGGCCCCGTGGGGGGCTATGGCTACACCTTC,CASSFTGPVGGYGYTF
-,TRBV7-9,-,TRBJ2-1,TGTGCCAGCAGCAAAACTAGCCTTTCCTACAATGAGCAGTTCTTC,CASSKTSLSYNEQFF